This T cell receptor (beta chain) was sequenced during a study of blood T cell repertoires in COVID-19. Study summary: Whether acute or convalescent, the COVID-19 samples came from the United States, Italy and Spain. T cells, B-cell-depleted T cells, or PBMCs supplied cDNA or gDNA.

Authors' data handling: How many nucleated cells were present was estimated from reference gene primer amplification. The protocol was immunoSEQ multiplex PCR, while the TCRdb copy is restricted to in-frame clones and leaves out a portion. V and J calls and clone size follow that table, whereas D and trimming were derived from the DNA. The data contain 300,000 to 400,000 clones, about 90% of them singletons. Per germline, CDR1 SQVTM and CDR2 ANQGSEA. The CDR3 extends over 14 amino acids. Trimming at V came to 0 bases and at J to 8 bases, leaving 3 bases not matched to a gene. The rearrangement joins TRBV29-1 to TRBJ2-1; 11 bases align to TRBD2. The sequence derives from a woman in her late teens or twenties who had recovered from COVID-19. Sequencing was done on a sample of peripheral blood. The CDR3 nucleotides read TGCAGCGTTGAAGATAGCGGGAGGGCCGATGAGCAGTTCTTC. It is translated as CSVEDSGRADEQFF.